This passage covers 19 T cell receptor beta chains from one sample sequenced in a study of blood T cells in healthy people across ages. Alongside a J-beta primer mix, a sample-barcoded 5' primer served in a second PCR lasting about 7 to 11 cycles. MiXCR, applied by TCRdb to the 5' RACE reads, yields one record per CDR3 protein. The sample includes about 640,000 distinct CDR3 sequences, about 53% seen only once; the top ten take approximately 40%. The sequencing input was blood. These receptors came from a man aged 55-75 years in good health.

This clonotype appeared a single time. This sequence joins TRBV4-1 and TRBJ2-5; D tentatively reads TRBD1 or TRBD2 (5 bases each). CDR1 MGHRA and CDR2 YSYEKL come from the germline V gene. Trimming stripped 4 bases from V and 4 bases from J, with 25 bases between. The CDR3 contains 18 residues. CDR3 amino acids: CASSPRVGSSGSGETQYF. The DNA for the CDR3 is TGCGCCAGCAGCCCCCGAGTCGGTTCTTCAGGGAGTGGAGAGACCCAGTACTTC.

The chain joins TRBV7-2 to TRBJ2-3, with 13 bases lining up with TRBD2. CDR1 SGHTA and CDR2 FQGNSA come from the germline V gene. The length of the CDR3 is 17 residues. After removal of 5 bases from V and 5 bases from J, the junction contained 10 bases not matched to a gene. The CDR3 coding sequence is TGTGCCAGCAGCCGAAGACTAGCGGGGGGTGGGGGAGATACGCAGTATTTT. As protein: CASSRRLAGGGGDTQYF.

This chain links TRBV6-2 or TRBV6-3 with TRBJ2-7, with D possibly matching TRBD2 (6 bases). V lost 2 bases, J lost 0 bases, and 8 bases lay in between. Germline values: CDR1 MNHEY, CDR2 SVGEGT. The CDR3 length is 14 residues. The CDR3 nucleotides read TGTGCCAGCAGTTACGGCGGGGTCTCCTACGAGCAGTACTTC. This encodes CASSYGGVSYEQYF.

This clonotype was recorded at least ten times. This chain joins TRBV5-1 and TRBJ2-1; no definite D call. In germline, CDR1 is SGHRS, CDR2 YFSETQ. V lost 1 base to trimming and J lost 9 bases, with 8 bases between them. CDR3 length equals 12 residues. The CDR3 DNA reads as TGCGCCAGCAGCTTGATAGGGTCTGAGCAGTTCTTC. This gives the protein CASSLIGSEQFF.

The rearrangement uses TRBV12-3 or TRBV12-4 and TRBJ2-3; D gene unclear. This CDR3 region has 17 residues. The V and J ends lost 5 bases and 1 base respectively, with 19 bases between them. CDR3 in DNA: TGTGCCAGCAGTCCTTGGGCCCTACCGGTGGGCACAGATACGCAGTATTTT. The encoded protein is CASSPWALPVGTDTQYF.

This clonotype was observed a few times. The rearrangement links TRBV20-1 to TRBJ2-1; possibly TRBD1 for D (6 bases). Germline CDR1 is DFQATT and CDR2 is SNEGSKA (reference sequence). There are 15 residues in the CDR3. Trimming left V 0 bases short and J 3 bases short, with 12 bases between. CDR3: CSARDVQGNYNEQFF. DNA of the CDR3: TGCAGTGCTAGAGATGTCCAGGGGAACTACAATGAGCAGTTCTTC.

The chain is built from TRBV12-3 or TRBV12-4 and TRBJ1-2; D unclear. CDR3 length: 11 residues. Deletions cut 4 bases from V and 11 bases from J, with 11 bases between. CDR3 residues: CASSSAPSYTF. The CDR3 DNA is TGTGCCAGCAGTTCCGCCCCCTCGTACACCTTC.

This chain links TRBV3-1 with TRBJ2-5; no clear D gene. V dropped 5 bases and J dropped 0 bases, with 10 bases sitting between them. The CDR3 totals 14 residues. Germline-derived CDR1 and CDR2 are LGHDT and YNNKEL (reference sequence). CDR3 DNA sequence: TGTGCCAGCAGCGCAACGGTGTACCAAGAGACCCAGTACTTC. Its translation is CASSATVYQETQYF.

The genes are TRBV18 and TRBJ2-5; D remains unclear. The germline CDR1 and CDR2 sequences are KGHSH and LQKENI. Trimming removed 3 bases at V and 5 bases at J, with 10 bases between. The CDR3 sequence is 13 residues long. The CDR3 nucleotides read TGTGCCAGCTCACCGAGCAGATCCGAGACCCAGTACTTC. Protein: CASSPSRSETQYF.

The chain links TRBV20-1 to TRBJ1-4; a weak D match, TRBD1 (6 bases). This CDR3 contains 16 residues. Between the trimmed V and J ends, which lost 0 bases and 2 bases, there was a span of 13 bases. Germline CDR1 DFQATT, CDR2 SNEGSKA (reference sequence). DNA of the CDR3: TGCAGTGCTAGAGATTCGGGGACAAGGACTAATGAAAAACTGTTTTTT. It translates to CSARDSGTRTNEKLFF.

This clonotype was counted a few times. The rearrangement uses TRBV11-3 and TRBJ2-5; 7 nucleotides match TRBD1. Germline CDR1 is SGHNT and CDR2 is YENEEA. V dropped 8 bases and J dropped 0; count of bases not matched to a gene: 6. This CDR3 has 14 residues. The CDR3, as DNA: TGTGCCAGCGCCCGGGACAGCTACCAAGAGACCCAGTACTTC. Its translation: CASARDSYQETQYF. Variable domain in full (rest from reference TRBV11-3 and TRBJ2-5): EAGVVQSPRYKIIEKKQPVAFWCNPISGHNTLYWYLQNLGQGPELLIRYENEEAVDDSQLPKDRFSAERLKGVDSTLKIQPAELGDSAVYLCASARDSYQETQYFGPGTRLLVL.

This clonotype was picked up many times. The chain couples TRBV15 to TRBJ1-1; D is unclear. Trimming shortened V by 2 bases and J by 6 bases, and 10 bases separated the two germline ends. The CDR3 loop spans 13 amino acids. Germline V gene data show CDR1 as LNHNV and CDR2 as YYDKDF (reference sequence). The CDR3 region is CATSRQSGAEAFF. CDR3 nucleotides: TGTGCCACCAGCAGACAGTCTGGGGCTGAAGCTTTCTTT.

This sequence joins TRBV7-2 and TRBJ2-5; no definite D call. V lost 7 bases to trimming and J lost 1 base, with 16 bases between them. Germline V gene lookup returns CDR1 SGHTA and CDR2 FQGNSA. CDR3 length equals 15 residues. CDR3 region: CASKTGGGAQETQYF. DNA of the CDR3: TGTGCCAGCAAAACGGGCGGCGGCGCCCAAGAGACCCAGTACTTC.

This clonotype appeared many times. The chain has TRBV9 and TRBJ2-3, with 10 bases that match TRBD2. The CDR3 loop spans 16 amino acids. The V segment lost 4 bases and the J segment 2 bases; nucleotides outside the gene matches: 7. Germline-derived CDR1 and CDR2 are SGDLS and YYNGEE. DNA for the CDR3: TGTGCCAGCAGCCCTGGGACTAGCGATCTCACAGATACGCAGTATTTT. Translated, it gives CASSPGTSDLTDTQYF.

This clonotype was observed a handful of times. This CDR3 reads CSGNRGQGTEAFF. In DNA, the CDR3 is TGCAGCGGCAACAGGGGGCAGGGGACTGAAGCTTTCTTT. This chain uses TRBV29-1 with TRBJ1-1; TRBD1 matches 9 bases. This CDR3 region has 13 residues. From germline, CDR1 is SQVTM and CDR2 ANQGSEA. V trimming: 7 bases; J trimming: 5 bases; junction bases outside the gene matches: 8. The full variable domain, in which reference TRBV29-1 and TRBJ1-1 provide the parts outside the CDR3, is SAVISQKPSRDICQRGTSLTIQCQVDSQVTMMFWYRQQPGQSLTLIATANQGSEATYESGFVIDKFPISRPNLTFSTLTVSNMSPEDSSIYLCSGNRGQGTEAFFGQGTRLTVV.

DNA for the CDR3: TGCAGTGCTAGAGGCCGGGCGGGGGTGCTAACAGATACGCAGTATTTT. Translated: CSARGRAGVLTDTQYF. This chain joins TRBV20-1 and TRBJ2-3; 7 positions agree with TRBD2. V lost 1 base, J lost 3 bases, and 10 bases stayed unmatched. CDR3 size: 16 residues. Germline loops: CDR1 DFQATT, CDR2 SNEGSKA (reference sequence).

The gene calls are TRBV29-1 and TRBJ2-7; 8 bases map to TRBD1. Germline lookup yields CDR1 SQVTM and CDR2 ANQGSEA. This CDR3 is built from 14 residues. V was clipped by 5 bases and J by 0 bases; unmatched bases: 6. CDR3 sequence: CSVSTGGGSYEQYF. CDR3 DNA: TGCAGCGTTTCCACAGGGGGTGGCTCCTACGAGCAGTACTTC.

The chain uses TRBV7-9 and TRBJ2-7, with D perhaps matching TRBD2 (6 bases). V was pared by 7 bases and J by 3 bases, with 13 bases between. There are 13 residues in the CDR3. The germline V gene has CDR1 SEHNR and CDR2 FQNEAQ (reference sequence). CDR3 in DNA: TGTGCCAGCACCCTCGGGAGTCGCTACGAGCAGTACTTC. It specifies CASTLGSRYEQYF. The whole variable domain, filled in from reference TRBV7-9 and TRBJ2-7, reads DTGVSQNPRHKITKRGQNVTFRCDPISEHNRLYWYRQTLGQGPEFLTYFQNEAQLEKSRLLSDRFSAERPKGSFSTLEIQRTEQGDSAMYLCASTLGSRYEQYFGPGTRLTVT.

The chain uses TRBV5-1 and TRBJ2-1, with 12 bases fitting TRBD2. CDR3 size: 16 residues. V lost 6 bases to trimming and J lost 4 bases; unmatched junction nucleotides: 8. Germline-derived CDR1 and CDR2 are SGHRS and YFSETQ. CDR3 DNA: TGCGCCAGCAACAGGGCCGGACTAGCGGGATACAATGAGCAGTTCTTC. This translates into CASNRAGLAGYNEQFF.